The rows below give T cell receptor beta chains drawn from one sample of a study of identical twins. MiXCR, run by TCRdb on the 5' RACE reads, gives a single entry per CDR3 protein. Of approximately 1.8 million distinct CDR3 sequences detected, under 35% appear once; the ten largest clones hold less than 0.35%. Material: cord blood. These receptors were obtained from a newborn girl in good health. CDR3s include the opening cysteine and the closing phenylalanine or tryptophan. D genes are given only for firm matches. The listing skips clone size in some rows; elsewhere it reads once, few, many or a size class.

j_call v_call clone_size d_call cdr3_aa cdr3_nt
TRBJ2-2 TRBV12-3/TRBV12-4 few TRBD2 CASRIAGLPPGELFF TGTGCCAGCAGAATAGCGGGTCTTCCCCCCGGGGAGCTGTTTTTT
TRBJ2-7 TRBV28 . . CASGDPFVFEQSF TGTGCCAGCGGAGACCCTTTTGTTTTCGAGCAGTCCTTC
TRBJ2-1 TRBV27 few TRBD2 CASSGGLPYNEQFF TGTGCCAGCAGTGGGGGACTACCCTACAATGAGCAGTTCTTC
TRBJ1-1 TRBV5-1 once TRBD1 CASCPGTGVNLNTEAFF TGCGCCAGCTGTCCCGGGACAGGGGTAAATTTGAACACTGAAGCTTTCTTT
TRBJ1-6 TRBV9 . . CASSVRSSYKSPLHF TGTGCCAGCAGCGTCAGGAGCTCCTATAAGTCACCCCTCCACTTT
TRBJ2-1 TRBV6-1 . . CASGQGGSYNEQFF TGTGCCAGCGGGCAGGGAGGCTCCTACAATGAGCAGTTCTTC
TRBJ1-2 TRBV7-7 . . CASSLGRDEGYGYTF TGTGCCAGCAGCTTAGGCCGGGACGAAGGCTATGGCTACACCTTC
TRBJ2-7 TRBV3-1 . TRBD1 CASSQDLLRTGRNEQYF TGTGCCAGCAGCCAAGATCTCTTAAGGACAGGGCGGAATGAGCAGTACTTC
TRBJ2-7 TRBV19 . . CASSGRDGPSYEQYF TGTGCCAGTAGTGGCCGGGACGGCCCCTCCTACGAGCAGTACTTC
TRBJ1-4 TRBV25-1 . TRBD1 CASSDPGQVNEKLFF TGTGCCAGCAGTGACCCGGGACAGGTTAATGAAAAACTGTTTTTT
TRBJ2-1 TRBV5-6 few . CASSPITTRYNEQFF TGTGCCAGCAGCCCCATCACTACAAGGTACAATGAGCAGTTCTTC